This T cell receptor (beta chain) is drawn from a study of cytotoxic CD8 clonotypes in ibrutinib-treated CLL. Trimming at V came to 8 bases and at J to 11 bases, leaving 5 bases not matched to a gene. The CDR3 is 11 amino acids. Germline lookup yields CDR1 MNHEY and CDR2 SVGAGI. Sequencing used immunoSEQ multiplex PCR; TCRdb keeps in-frame clones, though not all of them. The sample yields 330,000 or so clones, 67% seen once. This clonotype was sampled from a human donor with chronic lymphocytic leukemia. The gene calls are TRBV6-5 and TRBJ1-5; 8 bases line up with TRBD1. The sample consisted of PBMCs, taken after 36 months of ibrutinib treatment. The CDR3: CASGQGSSQHF. The CDR3 nucleotides read TGTGCCAGCGGACAGGGATCGTCCCAGCATTTT.